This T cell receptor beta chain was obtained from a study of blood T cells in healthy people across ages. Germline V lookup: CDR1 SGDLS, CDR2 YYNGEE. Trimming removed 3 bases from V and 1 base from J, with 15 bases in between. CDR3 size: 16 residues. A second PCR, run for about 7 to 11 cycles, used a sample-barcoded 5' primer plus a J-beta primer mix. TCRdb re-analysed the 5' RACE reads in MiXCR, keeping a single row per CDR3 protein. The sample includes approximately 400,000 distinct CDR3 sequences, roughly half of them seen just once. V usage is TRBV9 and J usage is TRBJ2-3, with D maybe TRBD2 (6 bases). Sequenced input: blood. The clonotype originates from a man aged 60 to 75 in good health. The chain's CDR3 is CASSAGRASGTDTQYF. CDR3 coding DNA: TGTGCCAGCAGCGCAGGACGGGCTAGCGGCACAGATACGCAGTATTTT.